Sequencing of this T cell receptor beta chain was carried out in a study of T cells in narcolepsy. Regarding the study as a whole: Blood of same and different patients, but not healthy controls, reportedly held recurring autoreactive clonotypes.

Profiled with immunoSEQ multiplex PCR; TCRdb holds only in-frame clones, not every one. Of 9,500 to 14,000 clones listed, around 94% are singletons. This clone was observed once. Its antigen is currently unknown. This CDR3 is built from 14 residues. The junction had 4 bases not matched to a gene; V was cut back by 4 bases and J by 4 bases. CDR1 and CDR2 from the germline V gene are SGHAT and FQNNGV. This TCR came from a human donor with narcolepsy. The chain has TRBV11-2 and TRBJ1-2, with 9 bases lining up with TRBD1. Sequenced material: CD45RA- memory CD4+ T cells from PBMCs. For the CDR3, the DNA is TGTGCCAGCAGCTCCCAACAGGGGGCCTATGGCTACACCTTC. Its translation is CASSSQQGAYGYTF.